What follows are 18 T cell receptor beta chains derived from one specimen sequenced in a study of shared clonotypes between healthy human individuals (dated by TCRdb to the early 2020s). Receptor libraries were prepared by the immunoSEQ multiplex PCR assay. TCRdb obtained this table from immuneACCESS and retained in-frame rearrangements with V and J assigned. These tables miss some clones; where compared with another copy, unresolved V genes account for less than half of the shortfall, and the remainder is unexplained. The sample yields over a million clones; more than 60% were counted once. The ten largest clones capture about 1.5% of the sample. Material: memory CD4+ T cells sorted from blood. Reading the label with the study, this specimen's cell subset or site is: CD45RA-negative fraction. Receptors were obtained from a man aged 18 to 29 in good health.

The chain couples TRBV18 to TRBJ2-3; D may correspond to TRBD1 or TRBD2 (5 bases each). The CDR3 length is 15 residues. Germline V gene sequence: CDR1 KGHSH, CDR2 LQKENI. V lost 4 bases, J lost 3 bases, and 14 bases lay in between. In nucleotides, the CDR3 is TGTGCCAGCTCACGGGACCGGTCACGGACAGATACGCAGTATTTT. This codes for CASSRDRSRTDTQYF.

This clone turned up a few times. Other DNA sequences within the sample encode an identical CDR3. The rearrangement uses TRBV9 and TRBJ2-5; unclear D gene. V lost 0 bases and J lost 1, with 4 bases in between. Germline V gene data show CDR1 as SGDLS and CDR2 as YYNGEE. This CDR3 is 13 amino acids long. CDR3 in DNA: TGTGCCAGCAGCGTAGGAGTCCAAGAGACCCAGTACTTC. Translated, it gives CASSVGVQETQYF.

This clone was picked up one time. The chain recombines TRBV7-2 with TRBJ2-4; 8 nucleotides agree with TRBD1. Trimming took 5 bases from V and 8 from J; bases not matched to a gene: 5. The CDR3 consists of 13 residues. CDR1 and CDR2 (germline): SGHTA, FQGNSA. The CDR3 protein is CASSRTGTDIQYF. Written as DNA, the CDR3 is TGTGCCAGCAGCAGGACAGGGACGGACATTCAGTACTTC.

The chain is built from TRBV27 and TRBJ1-4; D perhaps matches TRBD1 (5 bases). Germline CDR1 is MNHEY and CDR2 is SMNVEV (reference sequence). V lost 4 bases and J 10 bases, leaving 10 bases between the germline ends. This CDR3 has 12 amino acids. CDR3 region: CASSYMGGKLFF. The CDR3 nucleotides read TGTGCCAGCAGTTATATGGGGGGAAAACTGTTTTTT.

DNA for the CDR3: TGTGCAAGTCGCTTAAGGCAGGACCAATACGAGCAGTACTTC. Translation: CASRLRQDQYEQYF. The chain is built from TRBV12-2 and TRBJ2-7. TRBV12-2 is labeled a pseudogene. The CDR3 covers 14 residues.

The table lists this clone with a count of one. The chain combines TRBV28 with TRBJ2-7; 7 positions match TRBD1. The J segment lost 2 bases and the V segment lost 2 bases, leaving 6 bases of the junction unmatched. The CDR3 is made up of 15 amino acids. CDR1 MDHEN and CDR2 SYDVKM come from the germline V gene. CDR3: CASSLRAGGTYEQYF. CDR3 DNA sequence: TGTGCCAGCAGTTTAAGGGCAGGGGGAACCTACGAGCAGTACTTC.

About this clone: This CDR3 is also generated by other DNA sequences in the sample. The chain recombines TRBV19 with TRBJ2-3; 7 bases line up with TRBD1. In germline, CDR1 is LNHDA, CDR2 SQIVND (reference sequence). The CDR3 is 15 amino acids. V was pared by 4 bases and J by 2 bases, with 6 bases of the junction left unmatched. CDR3 sequence (DNA): TGTGCCAGTAGTACCCCGACAGGGCTCACAGATACGCAGTATTTT. This gives the protein CASSTPTGLTDTQYF.

In its sample, this clone was seen once. The chain joins TRBV10-2 to TRBJ2-7, with D possibly being TRBD2 (6 bases). The CDR3 length is 11 residues. Germline CDR1 is WSHSY and CDR2 is SAAADI. With 7 bases removed from V and 5 bases from J, the gap between germline ends came to 9 bases. The CDR3 here is CASKASDEQYF. In DNA form, the CDR3 reads TGCGCCAGCAAGGCTAGCGACGAGCAGTACTTC.

The gene calls are TRBV7-8 and TRBJ2-7; a possible D gene is TRBD2 (6 bases). CDR3 length: 14 amino acids. The germline V gene has CDR1 SGHVS and CDR2 FQNEAQ. The V end was cut by 1 base, the J end by 0 bases, with 7 bases between. CDR3 loop: CASSLGGNSYEQYF. Written as DNA, the CDR3 is TGTGCCAGCAGCTTAGGCGGGAACTCCTACGAGCAGTACTTC. Using reference TRBV7-8 and TRBJ2-7 for the parts outside the CDR3, the full variable domain is GAGVSQSPRYKVAKRGQDVALRCDPISGHVSLFWYQQALGQGPEFLTYFQNEAQLDKSGLPSDRFFAERPEGSVSTLKIQRTQQEDSAVYLCASSLGGNSYEQYFGPGTRLTVT.

Of note for this clone: Other DNA sequences in the sample encode the same CDR3. The chain couples TRBV18 to TRBJ2-7; 9 nucleotides agree with TRBD1. The CDR3 spans 14 residues. The V and J ends lost 6 bases and 2 bases, in that order; junction bases with no gene match: 5. The V gene's germline CDR1 is KGHSH and CDR2 LQKENI. CDR3 DNA: TGTGCCAGCTCCCCGGGACAGGGACCCTACGAGCAGTACTTC. This encodes CASSPGQGPYEQYF.

As concerns this clone: In the same sample, other DNA sequences code for this CDR3. This chain's CDR3 is CASSLGGSYNEQFF. The CDR3 DNA reads as TGTGCCAGCAGCTTAGGGGGATCCTACAATGAGCAGTTCTTC. The chain employs TRBV11-2 and TRBJ2-1; D is uncertain. The germline gives CDR1 SGHAT, CDR2 FQNNGV. This CDR3 is 14 amino acids long. The germline V and J ends were trimmed by 1 base and 1 base, with 5 bases remaining between them.

The chain joins TRBV9 to TRBJ1-2; D possibly corresponds to TRBD1 (5 bases). This CDR3 contains 16 residues. V shed 4 bases and J shed 0 bases, with 16 bases lying between them. Germline lookup yields CDR1 SGDLS and CDR2 YYNGEE. The CDR3 sequence is CASSPRGTLANYGYTF. The CDR3 DNA reads TGTGCCAGCAGCCCCCGCGGGACTCTGGCTAACTATGGCTACACCTTC.

V is TRBV28 and J is TRBJ2-3; 8 bases match TRBD2. The CDR3 has 14 residues. Germline assignment: CDR1 MDHEN and CDR2 SYDVKM. Losses at the gene ends were 5 bases for V and 1 base for J; bases not matched to a gene: 2. The DNA for the CDR3 is TGTGCCAGCAGTGGGCGGGGGGGCACAGATACGCAGTATTTT. Protein product: CASSGRGGTDTQYF.

V and J are TRBV5-1 and TRBJ1-2, with D tentatively TRBD1 (5 bases). The CDR3 length is 16 residues. The germline CDR1 and CDR2 sequences are SGHRS and YFSETQ. The V end was cut by 4 bases, the J end by 8 bases, with 24 bases between. The CDR3 region has the DNA TGCGCCAGCAGCCAAGAAGTTAATAGGCAGGGCCGCGGCTACACCTTC. Encoded protein: CASSQEVNRQGRGYTF.

The chain recombines TRBV6-1 with TRBJ2-5; 7 nucleotides align to TRBD2. V shed 4 bases, J shed 5 bases, and the junction held 4 bases outside the gene matches. The CDR3 runs to 13 residues. The germline CDR1 and CDR2 sequences are MNHNS and SASEGT. CDR3 nucleotides: TGTGCCAGCAGTGGGGGGGGGAGGGAGACCCAGTACTTC. Its translation is CASSGGGRETQYF.

The V call is TRBV19, the J call TRBJ2-5; 10 nucleotides line up with TRBD1. CDR3 size: 17 residues. Germline lookup yields CDR1 LNHDA and CDR2 SQIVND (reference sequence). J was trimmed by 2 bases and V by 4 bases; bases with no gene match: 10. CDR3 residues: CASSTTGQGTLQETQYF. In DNA, the CDR3 is TGTGCCAGTAGTACCACGGGACAGGGGACGCTGCAAGAGACCCAGTACTTC.

The gene calls are TRBV27 and TRBJ2-7; 7 bases line up with TRBD2. V dropped 3 bases and J dropped 1; count of bases not matched to a gene: 18. Germline-derived CDR1 and CDR2 are MNHEY and SMNVEV (reference sequence). The CDR3 has 19 residues. CDR3: CASSFWTLLPGLPSYEQYF. In DNA form, the CDR3 reads TGTGCCAGCAGTTTCTGGACCCTCCTCCCGGGACTACCTTCCTACGAGCAGTACTTC.

V usage is TRBV7-6 and J usage is TRBJ1-1; tentative D call: TRBD1 (6 bases). The CDR3 spans 15 residues. V was pared by 6 bases and J by 5 bases, with 19 bases between. The V gene's germline CDR1 is SGHVS and CDR2 FNYEAQ. CDR3 coding DNA: TGTGCCAGCAGTTCAGAGGGGGGGCTAAGAACTGAAGCTTTCTTT. As protein: CASSSEGGLRTEAFF.